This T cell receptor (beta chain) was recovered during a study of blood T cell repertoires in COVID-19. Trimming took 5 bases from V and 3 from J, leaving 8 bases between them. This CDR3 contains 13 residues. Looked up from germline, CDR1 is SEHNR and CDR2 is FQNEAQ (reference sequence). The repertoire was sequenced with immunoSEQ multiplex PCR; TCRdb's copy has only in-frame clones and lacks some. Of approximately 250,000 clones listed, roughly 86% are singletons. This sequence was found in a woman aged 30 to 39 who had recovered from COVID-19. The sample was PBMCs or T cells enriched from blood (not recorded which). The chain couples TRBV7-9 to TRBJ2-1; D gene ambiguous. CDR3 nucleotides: TGTGCCAGCAGCCCTCGAGACTACAATGAGCAGTTCTTC. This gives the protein CASSPRDYNEQFF.